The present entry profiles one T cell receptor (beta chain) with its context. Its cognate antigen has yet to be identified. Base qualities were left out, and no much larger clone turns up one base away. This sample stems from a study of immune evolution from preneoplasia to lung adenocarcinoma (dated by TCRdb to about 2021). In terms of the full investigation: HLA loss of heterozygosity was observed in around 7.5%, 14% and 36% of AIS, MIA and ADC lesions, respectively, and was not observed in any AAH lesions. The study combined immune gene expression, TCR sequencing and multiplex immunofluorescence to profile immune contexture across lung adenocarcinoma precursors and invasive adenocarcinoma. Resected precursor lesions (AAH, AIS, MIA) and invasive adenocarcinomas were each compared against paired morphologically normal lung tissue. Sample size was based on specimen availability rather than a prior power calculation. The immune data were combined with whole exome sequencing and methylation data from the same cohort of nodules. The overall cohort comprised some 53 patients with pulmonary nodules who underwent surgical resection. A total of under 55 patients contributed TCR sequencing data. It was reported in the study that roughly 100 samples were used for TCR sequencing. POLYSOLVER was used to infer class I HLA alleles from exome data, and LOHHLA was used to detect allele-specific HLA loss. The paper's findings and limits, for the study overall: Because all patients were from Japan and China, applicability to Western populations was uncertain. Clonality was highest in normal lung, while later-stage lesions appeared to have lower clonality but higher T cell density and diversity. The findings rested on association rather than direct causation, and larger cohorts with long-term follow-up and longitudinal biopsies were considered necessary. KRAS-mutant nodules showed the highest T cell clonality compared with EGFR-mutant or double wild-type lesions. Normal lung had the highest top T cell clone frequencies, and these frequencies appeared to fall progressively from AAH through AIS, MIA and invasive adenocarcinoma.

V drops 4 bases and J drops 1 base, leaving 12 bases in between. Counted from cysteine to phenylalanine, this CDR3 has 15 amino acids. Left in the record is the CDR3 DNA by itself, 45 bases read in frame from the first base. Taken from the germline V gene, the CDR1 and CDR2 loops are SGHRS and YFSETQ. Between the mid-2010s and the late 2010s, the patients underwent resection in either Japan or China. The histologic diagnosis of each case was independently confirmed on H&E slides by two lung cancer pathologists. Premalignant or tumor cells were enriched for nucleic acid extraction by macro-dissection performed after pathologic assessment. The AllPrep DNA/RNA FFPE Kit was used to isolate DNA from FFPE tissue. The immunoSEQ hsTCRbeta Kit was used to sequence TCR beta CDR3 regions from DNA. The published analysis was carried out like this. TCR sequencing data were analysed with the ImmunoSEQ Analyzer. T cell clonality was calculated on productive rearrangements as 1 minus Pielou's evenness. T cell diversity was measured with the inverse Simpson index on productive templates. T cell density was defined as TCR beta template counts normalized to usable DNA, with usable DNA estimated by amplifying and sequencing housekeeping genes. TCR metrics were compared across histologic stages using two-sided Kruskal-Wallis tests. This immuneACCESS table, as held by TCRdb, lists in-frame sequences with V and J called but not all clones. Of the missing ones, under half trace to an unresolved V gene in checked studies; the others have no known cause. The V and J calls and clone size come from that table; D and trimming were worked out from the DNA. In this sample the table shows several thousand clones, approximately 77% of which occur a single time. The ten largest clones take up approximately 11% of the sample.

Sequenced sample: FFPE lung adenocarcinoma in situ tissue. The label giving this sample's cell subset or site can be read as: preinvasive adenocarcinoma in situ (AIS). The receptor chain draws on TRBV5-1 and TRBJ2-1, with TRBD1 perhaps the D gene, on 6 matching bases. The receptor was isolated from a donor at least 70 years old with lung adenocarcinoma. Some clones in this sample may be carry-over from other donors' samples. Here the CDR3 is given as CASSLWGQSYNEQFF. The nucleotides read TGCGCCAGCAGCCTATGGGGGCAGTCCTACAATGAGCAGTTCTTC.